The 27 T cell receptor beta chains given below trace back to one sample, sequenced in a study of blood T cell repertoires in COVID-19. Libraries were prepared by immunoSEQ multiplex PCR; TCRdb keeps only in-frame clonotypes and omits some of them. The sample gives roughly 40,000 clones, approximately 86% of which show up once; about 12% is in the top ten. The sequenced sample consisted of peripheral blood. These receptors came from a human donor in a cohort sampled during active COVID-19.

The chain recombines TRBV7-2 with TRBJ2-1; TRBD1 agrees at 7 bases. This CDR3 region has 14 residues. The trim removed 7 bases at V and 6 bases at J, leaving 9 bases unmatched. Germline V CDR1 and CDR2: SGHTA, FQGNSA. The CDR3 sequence: CASTERGPPNEQFF. The CDR3 DNA sequence: TGTGCCAGCACGGAGAGGGGGCCCCCCAATGAGCAGTTCTTC.

The chain couples TRBV11-1 to TRBJ2-3; 7 bases map to TRBD1. Per germline, CDR1 SGHAT and CDR2 FQDESV (reference sequence). The CDR3 runs to 15 residues. The J segment lost 0 bases and the V segment lost 5 bases, leaving 5 bases of the junction unmatched. The CDR3 sequence: CASSALQGSTDTQYF. DNA for the CDR3: TGTGCCAGCAGCGCTTTACAGGGGAGCACAGATACGCAGTATTTT.

This clone was observed a handful of times. The chain couples TRBV4-2 to TRBJ2-7; 10 bases agree with TRBD1. Germline CDR1 reads LGHNA; CDR2 reads YNFKEQ. The J segment lost 7 bases and the V segment lost 5 bases, leaving 8 bases of the junction unmatched. This CDR3 comprises 14 residues. CDR3 nucleotides: TGTGCCAGCAGCACCGGGACAGGGGCGCGTGAGCAGTACTTC. This codes for CASSTGTGAREQYF.

The chain combines TRBV10-3 with TRBJ2-3; D gene unclear. This CDR3 is built from 14 residues. The V gene's germline CDR1 is ENHRY and CDR2 SYGVKD. With 0 bases removed from V and 4 bases from J, the gap between germline ends came to 8 bases. CDR3 sequence: CAISESATADTQYF. CDR3 DNA: TGTGCCATCAGTGAGTCAGCTACTGCAGATACGCAGTATTTT.

The chain couples TRBV7-2 to TRBJ2-7, with 7 nucleotides matching TRBD2. The CDR3 extends over 14 amino acids. Per germline, CDR1 SGHTA and CDR2 FQGNSA. V lost 3 bases, J lost 4 bases, and 6 bases stayed unmatched. The CDR3 reads CASSLSGGRYEQYF. CDR3 bases: TGTGCCAGCAGCTTGTCGGGGGGAAGGTACGAGCAGTACTTC.

The gene calls are TRBV7-9 and TRBJ2-5, with D perhaps TRBD1 (6 bases). Per the germline V gene, CDR1 is SEHNR and CDR2 is FQNEAQ (reference sequence). Trimming removed 0 bases at V and 6 bases at J, with 11 bases between. This CDR3 comprises 14 residues. The CDR3 spells CASSLASQGQTQYF. CDR3 bases: TGTGCCAGCAGCTTAGCAAGTCAGGGGCAGACCCAGTACTTC.

The rearrangement uses TRBV5-1 and TRBJ2-1; TRBD2 aligns across 8 bases. The CDR3 loop spans 14 amino acids. Trimming cost V 6 bases and J 3 bases; bases outside gene matches: 5. Germline CDR1 SGHRS, CDR2 YFSETQ. The CDR3 sequence is CASNPRGGYNEQFF. CDR3 nucleotide sequence: TGCGCCAGCAACCCTCGGGGGGGCTACAATGAGCAGTTCTTC.

V and J are TRBV7-2 and TRBJ1-2, with D hard to call. CDR3 length: 14 residues. The V end was cut by 0 bases, the J end by 8 bases, with 13 bases between. Germline-derived CDR1 and CDR2 are SGHTA and FQGNSA. The CDR3 nucleotides are TGTGCCAGCAGCTTAGCCTGGAGGGCTTTAGGCTACACCTTC. It translates to CASSLAWRALGYTF.

The chain employs TRBV6-1 and TRBJ2-3; 9 nucleotides align to TRBD1. The ends lost 1 base at V and 4 bases at J; junction bases unmatched: 0. Per germline, CDR1 MNHNS and CDR2 SASEGT. The CDR3 has 14 residues. The CDR3 spells CASSEGTGADTQYF. The CDR3 DNA reads as TGTGCCAGCAGTGAAGGGACAGGGGCAGATACGCAGTATTTT.

The chain combines TRBV5-4 with TRBJ1-3; 7 nucleotides match TRBD1. The CDR3 has 13 residues. Trimming removed 4 bases from V and 8 bases from J; junction bases left unmatched: 6. Germline V gene lookup returns CDR1 SGHNT and CDR2 YYREEE (reference sequence). CDR3 DNA: TGTGCCAGCAGCCTCGACAGGGATGACACCATATATTTT. Protein: CASSLDRDDTIYF.

The rearrangement links TRBV4-3 to TRBJ2-1; 10 nucleotides match TRBD2. J was trimmed by 3 bases and V by 4 bases; bases with no gene match: 3. The CDR3 is 15 amino acids. Germline CDR1 and CDR2: LGHNA and YSLEER. The CDR3 reads CASSLQRGGYNEQFF. The CDR3 DNA sequence: TGCGCCAGCAGCCTTCAGCGGGGGGGCTACAATGAGCAGTTCTTC.

The V call is TRBV7-8, the J call TRBJ1-2, with TRBD1 matching over 8 bases. The CDR3 covers 14 residues. After removal of 7 bases from V and 5 bases from J, the junction contained 9 bases not matched to a gene. Per germline, CDR1 SGHVS and CDR2 FQNEAQ. CDR3 in amino acids: CASTLNRGNYGYTF. CDR3 bases: TGTGCCAGCACCCTTAACAGGGGGAATTATGGCTACACCTTC.

The rearrangement joins TRBV29-1 to TRBJ2-3; tentative D call: TRBD2 (6 bases). Per germline, CDR1 SQVTM and CDR2 ANQGSEA. This CDR3 contains 12 residues. The CDR3 coding sequence is TGCAGTGGGGAGGAGGGCACAGATACGCAGTATTTT. It codes for CSGEEGTDTQYF.

The gene calls are TRBV11-2 and TRBJ2-1; D gene uncertain. The V end lost 0 bases, the J end lost 12 bases, and 12 bases lay between the germline ends. The germline gives CDR1 SGHAT, CDR2 FQNNGV. The CDR3 totals 13 residues. The CDR3 region is CASSLETQAWQFF. In DNA form, the CDR3 reads TGTGCCAGCAGCTTAGAGACCCAGGCGTGGCAGTTCTTC.

The chain joins TRBV5-1 to TRBJ2-1; D might be TRBD1 (6 bases). V lost 0 bases and J 8 bases, leaving 15 bases between the germline ends. The CDR3 totals 15 residues. Germline CDR1 SGHRS, CDR2 YFSETQ. The CDR3 sequence: CASSLEQGTSDEQFF. CDR3 nucleotide sequence: TGCGCCAGCAGCTTGGAGCAGGGGACGAGCGATGAGCAGTTCTTC.

The chain has TRBV10-3 and TRBJ2-7; TRBD1 agrees at 7 bases. With 8 bases clipped from V and 6 bases from J, the junction kept 10 bases outside the gene matches. Germline V gene data show CDR1 as ENHRY and CDR2 as SYGVKD. The CDR3 totals 13 residues. The CDR3 region is CAIGATSGGEQYF. The DNA for the CDR3 is TGTGCCATCGGCGCAACTTCAGGGGGCGAGCAGTACTTC.

This CDR3 is CASSLVLAGEETQYF. DNA for the CDR3: TGTGCCAGCAGCTTAGTCCTAGCGGGGGAAGAGACCCAGTACTTC. J is TRBJ2-5 and V is TRBV7-9, with 10 bases that match TRBD2. V dropped 1 base and J dropped 3; count of bases not matched to a gene: 2. There are 15 residues in the CDR3. In germline, CDR1 is SEHNR, CDR2 FQNEAQ (reference sequence). Complete variable domain (other parts from reference TRBV7-9 and TRBJ2-5): DTGVSQNPRHKITKRGQNVTFRCDPISEHNRLYWYRQTLGQGPEFLTYFQNEAQLEKSRLLSDRFSAERPKGSFSTLEIQRTEQGDSAMYLCASSLVLAGEETQYFGPGTRLLVL.

This rearrangement joins TRBV15 to TRBJ2-1; D is unresolved. The germline gives CDR1 LNHNV, CDR2 YYDKDF (reference sequence). The germline V and J ends were trimmed by 0 bases and 7 bases, with 4 bases remaining between them. CDR3 length equals 12 residues. The CDR3 loop reads CATSRDGNEQFF. The DNA for the CDR3 is TGTGCCACCAGCAGAGACGGGAATGAGCAGTTCTTC.

The chain carries TRBV18 and TRBJ2-1; TRBD2 matches at 14 bases. The junction had 5 bases not matched to a gene; V was cut back by 6 bases and J by 7 bases. This CDR3 has 15 amino acids. Germline CDR1 is KGHSH and CDR2 is LQKENI. DNA of the CDR3: TGTGCCAGCTCGCCGAGGACTAGCGGGGGGAATGAGCAGTTCTTC. Its protein is CASSPRTSGGNEQFF.

The rearrangement joins TRBV2 to TRBJ2-6; the D gene is possibly TRBD1 (7 bases). With 7 bases removed from V and 0 bases from J, the gap between germline ends came to 16 bases. From germline, CDR1 is SNHLY and CDR2 FYNNEI. CDR3 length: 17 residues. CDR3 bases: TGTGCCAGCATGGCGGGACAGTTTTTCTCTGGGGCCAACGTCCTGACTTTC. This codes for CASMAGQFFSGANVLTF.

V usage is TRBV28 and J usage is TRBJ2-2; 14 bases align to TRBD2. The CDR3 has 15 residues. Germline V gene data show CDR1 as MDHEN and CDR2 as SYDVKM. Losses at the gene ends were 7 bases for V and 7 bases for J; bases not matched to a gene: 5. The CDR3 protein is CASTGTSGGDGELFF. The DNA of the CDR3 is TGTGCCAGCACAGGGACTAGCGGGGGAGACGGGGAGCTGTTTTTT.

The V and J genes are TRBV19 and TRBJ2-1; TRBD1 matches 8 bases. Germline CDR1 and CDR2: LNHDA and SQIVND (reference sequence). The CDR3 is made up of 19 amino acids. Unmatched junction bases numbered 14, after V lost 4 bases and J lost 0 bases. The CDR3 nucleotides are TGTGCCAGTAGTAGGTCTGGACAGGGTGGGTTCGGCTCCTACAATGAGCAGTTCTTC. It translates to CASSRSGQGGFGSYNEQFF.

The rearrangement joins TRBV5-4 to TRBJ2-3; 12 bases line up with TRBD1. V gave up 1 base and J gave up 4 bases; unmatched junction bases: 7. Germline assignment: CDR1 SGHNT and CDR2 YYREEE (reference sequence). The CDR3 totals 17 residues. CDR3 region: CASSLSSGTGGADTQYF. DNA of the CDR3: TGTGCCAGCAGCTTGTCATCCGGGACAGGGGGCGCAGATACGCAGTATTTT.

V is TRBV6-2 or TRBV6-3 and J is TRBJ2-7; TRBD2 aligns across 8 bases. Germline V lookup: CDR1 MNHEY, CDR2 SVGEGT. The CDR3 spans 13 residues. Trimming cost V 6 bases and J 4 bases; bases outside gene matches: 5. The CDR3 region is CASSAGGGYEQYF. CDR3 nucleotide sequence: TGTGCCAGCAGCGCGGGGGGCGGTTACGAGCAGTACTTC.

The chain employs TRBV13 and TRBJ2-7; 10 nucleotides line up with TRBD2. CDR3 length: 16 residues. Germline V gives CDR1 PRHDT, CDR2 FYEKMQ (reference sequence). With 4 bases clipped from V and 6 bases from J, the junction kept 12 bases outside the gene matches. CDR3 residues: CASSSRPAGGPVEQYF. The CDR3 nucleotides read TGTGCCAGCAGCTCCCGCCCAGCGGGGGGGCCAGTCGAGCAGTACTTC.

The chain recombines TRBV11-1 with TRBJ2-7; unclear D gene. CDR1 is SGHAT, CDR2 FQDESV, per germline (reference sequence). This CDR3 has 14 residues. V was shortened by 5 bases and J by 6 bases, with 17 bases between the two germline ends. The CDR3 nucleotides read TGTGCCAGCAGCACTCGCGCCCCAGGTCCCGAGCAGTACTTC. Protein: CASSTRAPGPEQYF. Complete variable domain (other parts from reference TRBV11-1 and TRBJ2-7): EAEVAQSPRYKITEKSQAVAFWCDPISGHATLYWYRQILGQGPELLVQFQDESVVDDSQLPKDRFSAERLKGVDSTLKIQPAELGDSAMYLCASSTRAPGPEQYFGPGTRLTVT.

The rearrangement uses TRBV28 and TRBJ2-5; TRBD1 matches 7 bases. Germline trimming cut 6 bases from V and 6 bases from J; bases unmatched to any gene: 19. The germline V gene has CDR1 MDHEN and CDR2 SYDVKM. CDR3 size: 17 residues. CDR3 DNA sequence: TGTGCCAGCAGCATCACCCCCCTAAGGGGGCTATGGAAGACCCAGTACTTC. The encoded protein is CASSITPLRGLWKTQYF.